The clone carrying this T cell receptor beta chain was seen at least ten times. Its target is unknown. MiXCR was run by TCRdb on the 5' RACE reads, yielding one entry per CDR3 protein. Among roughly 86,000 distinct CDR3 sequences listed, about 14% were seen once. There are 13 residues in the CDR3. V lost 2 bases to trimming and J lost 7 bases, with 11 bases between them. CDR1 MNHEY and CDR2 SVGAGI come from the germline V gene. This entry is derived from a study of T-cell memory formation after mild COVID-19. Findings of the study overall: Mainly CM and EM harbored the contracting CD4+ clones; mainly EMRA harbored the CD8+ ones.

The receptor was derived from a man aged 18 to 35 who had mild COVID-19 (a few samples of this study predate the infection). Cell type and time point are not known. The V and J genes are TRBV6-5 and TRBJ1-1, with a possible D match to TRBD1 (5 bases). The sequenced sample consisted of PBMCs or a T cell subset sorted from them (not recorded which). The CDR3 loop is CASSYDGGFEAFF. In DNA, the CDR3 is TGTGCCAGCAGTTACGACGGGGGGTTTGAAGCTTTCTTT.